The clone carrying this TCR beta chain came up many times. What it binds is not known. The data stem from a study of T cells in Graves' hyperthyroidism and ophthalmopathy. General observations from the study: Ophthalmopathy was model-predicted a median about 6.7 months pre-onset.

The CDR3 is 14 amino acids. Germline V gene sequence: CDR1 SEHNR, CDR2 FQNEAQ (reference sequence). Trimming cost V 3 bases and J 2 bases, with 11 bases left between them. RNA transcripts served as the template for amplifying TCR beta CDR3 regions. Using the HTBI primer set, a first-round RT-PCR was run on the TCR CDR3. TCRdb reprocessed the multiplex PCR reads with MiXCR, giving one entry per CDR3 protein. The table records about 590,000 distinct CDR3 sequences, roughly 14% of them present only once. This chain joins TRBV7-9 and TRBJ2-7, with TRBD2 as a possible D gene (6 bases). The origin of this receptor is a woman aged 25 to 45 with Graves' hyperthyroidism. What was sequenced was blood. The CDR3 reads CASSLGGTAYEQYF. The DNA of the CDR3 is TGTGCCAGCAGCTTGGGCGGGACCGCCTACGAGCAGTACTTC.